The T cell receptor beta chain under discussion was sequenced for a study of blood T cell repertoires in COVID-19. Study overall: Sources were T cells, B-cell-depleted T cells, or PBMCs; the material itself was cDNA or gDNA.

Trimming took 10 bases from V and 1 from J, leaving 11 bases between them. Germline V gene lookup returns CDR1 SGHNT and CDR2 YENEEA. The CDR3 is made up of 12 amino acids. In the original processing: Reference gene primer amplification in the assay estimated nucleated cell counts. The table came from immunoSEQ multiplex PCR; TCRdb's copy has only in-frame clones and leaves some out. That table supplies the V and J calls and clone size; D and trimming were determined from the DNA. The sample shows about 140,000 clones, 65% to 80% of them seen only once. The TCR sequence derives from a man aged 50 to 59 with acute or convalescent COVID-19. The chain has TRBV11-3 and TRBJ2-7; no definite D call. Input material: peripheral blood. In DNA, the CDR3 is TGTGCCACCAAGACTGTGTCCTACGAGCAGTACTTC. Protein sequence: CATKTVSYEQYF.